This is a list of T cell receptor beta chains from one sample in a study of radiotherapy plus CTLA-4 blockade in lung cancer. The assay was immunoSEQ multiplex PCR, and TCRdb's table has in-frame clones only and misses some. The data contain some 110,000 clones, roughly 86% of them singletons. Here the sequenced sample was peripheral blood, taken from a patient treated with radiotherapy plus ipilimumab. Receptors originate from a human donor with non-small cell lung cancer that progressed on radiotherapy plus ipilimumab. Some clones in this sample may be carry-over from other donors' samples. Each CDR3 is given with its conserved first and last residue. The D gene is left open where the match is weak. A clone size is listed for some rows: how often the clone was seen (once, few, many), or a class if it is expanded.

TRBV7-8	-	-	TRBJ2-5	TGTGCCAGCAGCTTAGGAGGGGATCAAGAGACCCAGTACTTC	CASSLGGDQETQYF
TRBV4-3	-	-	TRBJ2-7	TGCGCCAGCAGCCAGGGCGGGGACCCTCTCGAGCAGTACTTC	CASSQGGDPLEQYF
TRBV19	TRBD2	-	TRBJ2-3	TGTGCCAGTAAGGGACTAGTATCCACAGATACGCAGTATTTT	CASKGLVSTDTQYF
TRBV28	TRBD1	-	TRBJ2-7	TGTGCCAGCAGCATCCCCACGACAGGGTCCGGCGAGCAGTACTTC	CASSIPTTGSGEQYF
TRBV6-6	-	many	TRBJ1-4	TGTGCCAGCAGGGCCCTGGAGATGGAACTGTTTTTT	CASRALEMELFF
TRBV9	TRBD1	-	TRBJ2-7	TGTGCCAGCAGCGTGGCGGGACAGGGGCCCGAGCAGTACTTC	CASSVAGQGPEQYF
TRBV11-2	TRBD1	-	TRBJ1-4	TGTGCCAGCAGCTTACAGGGGGGGCAAACTAATGAAAAACTGTTTTTT	CASSLQGGQTNEKLFF
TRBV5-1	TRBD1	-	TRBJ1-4	TGCGCCAGCAGCTTGGTCCCTACGACAGGGCTCAGCGAAAAACTGTTTTTT	CASSLVPTTGLSEKLFF
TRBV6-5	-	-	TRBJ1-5	TGTGCCAGCAGTTACTCTAGCGGGGGTGCAGATACGCAGCATTTT	CASSYSSGGADTQHF
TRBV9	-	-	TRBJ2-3	TGTGCCAGCCAACCGAATCTCACAGATACGCAGTATTTT	CASQPNLTDTQYF
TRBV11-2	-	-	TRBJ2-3	TGTGCCAGCAGCTCAGCGGTCCGCACAGATACGCAGTATTTT	CASSSAVRTDTQYF
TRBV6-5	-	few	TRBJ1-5	TGTGCCAGCAGTTACTCAGGTTTGAGCAATCAGCCCCAGCATTTT	CASSYSGLSNQPQHF
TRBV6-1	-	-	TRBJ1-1	TGTGCCAGCAGTCGTCTCACACGGGACACTGAAGCTTTCTTT	CASSRLTRDTEAFF
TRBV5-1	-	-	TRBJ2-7	TGCGCCAGCAGCTCCCGGGACAAAGGCTACGAGCAGTACTTC	CASSSRDKGYEQYF
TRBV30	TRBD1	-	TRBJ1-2	TGTGCCTGGAGTGCAGTTATCCGACAGGGGAAGGGCTATGGCTACACCTTC	CAWSAVIRQGKGYGYTF
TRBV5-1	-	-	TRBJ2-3	TGCGCCAGCACTTCCCCGAACCACGGCCTTACAGATACGCAGTATTTT	CASTSPNHGLTDTQYF
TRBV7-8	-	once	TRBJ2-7	TGTGCCAGCAGCTTAGACAGCCCCTACGAGCAGTACTTC	CASSLDSPYEQYF
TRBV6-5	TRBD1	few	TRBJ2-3	TGTGCCAGCGCCGGGACAGCGAGCACAGATACGCAGTATTTT	CASAGTASTDTQYF
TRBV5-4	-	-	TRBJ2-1	TGTGCCAGCAGCTTTTTGAGGGGGGCCGGCAATGAGCAGTTCTTC	CASSFLRGAGNEQFF
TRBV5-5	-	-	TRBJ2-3	TGTGCCAGCAGCTTGGATTTGCGGGGCTACTTCAGCGCAGATACGCAGTATTTT	CASSLDLRGYFSADTQYF
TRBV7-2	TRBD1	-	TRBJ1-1	TGTGCCAGCAGCCGACAGGGGAATGAAGCTTTCTTT	CASSRQGNEAFF
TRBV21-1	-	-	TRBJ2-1	TGTGCCAGCAGCAAGGGCAGGGGGGATGAGCAGTTCTTC	CASSKGRGDEQFF
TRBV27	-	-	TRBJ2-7	TGTGCCAGCAGTTTTGGGCAAAACCTGGGCAACGAGCAGTACTTC	CASSFGQNLGNEQYF
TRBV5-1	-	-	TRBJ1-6	TGCGCCAGCAGCTTGACGGCAACCAATTCACCCCTCCACTTT	CASSLTATNSPLHF
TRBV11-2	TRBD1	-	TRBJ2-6	TGTGCCAGCAGCGAACCGGGACAGGGGTTCTCTGGGGCCAACGTCCTGACTTTC	CASSEPGQGFSGANVLTF
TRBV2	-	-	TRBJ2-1	TGTGCTACGGGGAGTGAGGGGGATAATGAGCAGTTCTTC	CATGSEGDNEQFF
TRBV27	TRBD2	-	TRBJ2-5	TGTGCCAGCAGACTAGCGGGGGCCCAAGAGACCCAGTACTTC	CASRLAGAQETQYF
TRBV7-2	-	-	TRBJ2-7	TGTGCCAGCAGCTTAGTAGGGGGGCGCGAGCAGTACTTC	CASSLVGGREQYF
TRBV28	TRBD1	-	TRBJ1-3	TGTGCCAGCACGCTAGGGGGGACAGCTGGAAACACCATATATTTT	CASTLGGTAGNTIYF
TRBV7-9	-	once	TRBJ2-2	TGTGCCAGCAGCTTCAAGAACACCGGGGAGCTGTTTTTT	CASSFKNTGELFF
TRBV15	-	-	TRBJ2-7	TGTGCCACCAGCAGAGATACAGGGAGTTTATACGAGCAGTACTTC	CATSRDTGSLYEQYF
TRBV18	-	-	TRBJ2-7	TGTGCCAGCTCACCGCCGGCGGGGGCGAAGCACGAGCAGTACTTC	CASSPPAGAKHEQYF
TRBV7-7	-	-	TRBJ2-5	TGTGCTAGCAGCTTAAACCAAGAGACCCAGTACTTC	CASSLNQETQYF
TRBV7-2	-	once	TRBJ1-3	TGTGCCAGCAGCTCAAATTCCGGGACAGGAAACACCATATATTTT	CASSSNSGTGNTIYF
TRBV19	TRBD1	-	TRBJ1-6	TGTGCCAGTAGTCTCCGACAGGGCGGTGGTTCACCCCTCCACTTT	CASSLRQGGGSPLHF
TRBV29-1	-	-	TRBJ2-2	TGCAGCGTTGAATTACGACAGGAGATCAACACCGGGGAGCTGTTTTTT	CSVELRQEINTGELFF
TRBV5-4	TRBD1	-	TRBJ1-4	TGTGCCAGCAGTCCAGGGGGCACGACTAATGAAAAACTGTTTTTT	CASSPGGTTNEKLFF
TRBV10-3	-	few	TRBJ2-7	TGTGCCATCAGGAACTCCTACGAGCAGTACTTC	CAIRNSYEQYF
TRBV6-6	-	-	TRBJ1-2	TGTGCCAGCAGTTACTCAGGAGACTATGGCTACACCTTC	CASSYSGDYGYTF
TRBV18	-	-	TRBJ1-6	TGTGCCAGCTCATTGTCAGGGACAATTAATTCACCCCTCCACTTT	CASSLSGTINSPLHF
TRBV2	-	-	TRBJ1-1	TGTGCCAGCAGTGCAGATATGAGAATGGGGGTAGCTTTCTTT	CASSADMRMGVAFF
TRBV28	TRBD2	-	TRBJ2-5	TGTGCCAGCAGAATTAGCGGGACACTGTACCAAGAGACCCAGTACTTC	CASRISGTLYQETQYF
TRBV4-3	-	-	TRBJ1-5	TGCGCCAGCAGCCAAGATGGAGGAGGTCAGCCCCAGCATTTT	CASSQDGGGQPQHF
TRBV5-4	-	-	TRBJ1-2	TGTGCCAGCAGCTTGGGGGATTGGGGCTACACCTTC	CASSLGDWGYTF
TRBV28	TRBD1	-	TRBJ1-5	TGTGCCAGCAAATTAGGGGGCTTCAATCAGCCCCAGCATTTT	CASKLGGFNQPQHF
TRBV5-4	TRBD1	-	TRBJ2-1	TGTGCCAGCAGCTTTGGGACAGGGGGCTCCAATGAGCAGTTCTTC	CASSFGTGGSNEQFF
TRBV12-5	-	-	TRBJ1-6	TGTGCTAGTGGTTTGGGTAGGACCTATAATTCACCCCTCCACTTT	CASGLGRTYNSPLHF
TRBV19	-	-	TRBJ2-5	TGTGCCAGTAGTGGGTTCGGGGCGCGGGAGACCCAGTACTTC	CASSGFGARETQYF
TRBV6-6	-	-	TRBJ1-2	TGTGCCAGCAGTTACAGGGTCCTGTATGGCTACACCTTC	CASSYRVLYGYTF